The present TCR beta chain was sequenced within a study of cytomegalovirus exposure and HLA in healthy donors. The study ran its PCR with 60 Vbeta and 13 Jbeta primers. Profiling relied on immunoSEQ multiplex PCR, and the TCRdb table lists in-frame clones only, not all of them. The table records over 110,000 clones, under 90% of them present only once. V gave up 3 bases and J gave up 2 bases, with 13 bases separating them. Germline values: CDR1 SGHNT, CDR2 YYREEE (reference sequence). The CDR3 has 15 amino acids. This clone was detected a few times. Sequenced sample: PBMCs. The chain employs TRBV5-4 and TRBJ2-3; D possibly corresponds to TRBD1 (5 bases). The sequence was collected from a man aged 40-55 years in good health and CMV-seronegative. For the CDR3, the DNA is TGTGCCAGCAGCTCGAGTCAGGGATTCACAGATACGCAGTATTTT. This translates into CASSSSQGFTDTQYF. Supplemented by reference TRBV5-4 and TRBJ2-3, the full variable domain reads ETGVTQSPTHLIKTRGQQVTLRCSSQSGHNTVSWYQQALGQGPQFIFQYYREEENGRGNFPPRFSGLQFPNYSSELNVNALELDDSALYLCASSSSQGFTDTQYFGPGTRLTVL.